This T cell receptor (beta chain) was profiled in a study of T cell responses to AZD1222 COVID-19 vaccine. Germline V gives CDR1 SEHNR, CDR2 FQNEAQ (reference sequence). The CDR3 consists of 16 residues. V shed 5 bases and J 3 bases; nucleotides not matched to a gene: 9. Using immunoSEQ multiplex PCR, the repertoire was profiled, and TCRdb retains in-frame clones only, with some absent. The table includes just under 90,000 clones, almost 90% detected once. This sequence originates from an adult in good health. The gene calls are TRBV7-9 and TRBJ1-1, with TRBD1 identical over 10 bases. The sequences come from peripheral blood, collected on day 0 of MenACWY control vaccination. DNA for the CDR3: TGTGCCAGCAGCCCCCGGGGGGGGACAGGGGACACTGAAGCTTTCTTT. Translated, it gives CASSPRGGTGDTEAFF.